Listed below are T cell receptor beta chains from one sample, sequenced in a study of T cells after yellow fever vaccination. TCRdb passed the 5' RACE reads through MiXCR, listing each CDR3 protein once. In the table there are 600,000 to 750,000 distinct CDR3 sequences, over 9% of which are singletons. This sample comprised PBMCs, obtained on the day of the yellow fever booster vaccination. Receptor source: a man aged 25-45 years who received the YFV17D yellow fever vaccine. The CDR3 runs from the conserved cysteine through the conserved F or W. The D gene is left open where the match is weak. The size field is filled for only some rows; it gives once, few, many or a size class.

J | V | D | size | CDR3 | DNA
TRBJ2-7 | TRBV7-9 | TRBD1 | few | CASSQGQGNSYEQYF | TGTGCCAGCAGTCAAGGACAGGGTAACTCCTACGAGCAGTACTTC
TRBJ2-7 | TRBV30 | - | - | CAWSMSSYEQYF | TGTGCCTGGAGTATGAGCTCCTACGAGCAGTACTTC
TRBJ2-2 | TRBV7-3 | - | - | CASSLPGWGTGELFF | TGTGCCAGCAGTTTACCGGGGTGGGGTACCGGGGAGCTGTTTTTT
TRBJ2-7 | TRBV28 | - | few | CATLGRPGSYEQYF | TGTGCCACCCTGGGGCGGCCAGGCTCCTACGAGCAGTACTTC
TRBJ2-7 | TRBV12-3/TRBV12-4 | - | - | CASSLCPGNPPYEQYF | TGTGCCAGCAGTTTATGTCCGGGAAACCCTCCCTACGAGCAGTACTTC
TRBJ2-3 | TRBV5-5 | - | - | CASSYGTDTDTQYF | TGTGCCAGCAGCTACGGGACGGACACAGATACGCAGTATTTT
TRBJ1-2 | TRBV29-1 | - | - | CSATDRVYGYTF | TGCAGCGCGACAGACAGAGTCTATGGCTACACCTTC
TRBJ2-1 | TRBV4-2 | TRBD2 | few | CASSQDPGGSSYNEQFF | TGTGCCAGCAGCCAAGACCCGGGGGGATCTTCCTACAATGAGCAGTTCTTC
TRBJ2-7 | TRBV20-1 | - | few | CSARDPGVGYEQYF | TGCAGTGCTAGAGATCCAGGCGTGGGGTACGAGCAGTACTTC
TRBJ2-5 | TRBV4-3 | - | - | CASSQDPTDWAETQYF | TGCGCCAGCAGCCAAGATCCCACAGACTGGGCGGAGACCCAGTACTTC
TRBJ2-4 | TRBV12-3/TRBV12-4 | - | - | CASSPDRLAKNIQYF | TGTGCCAGTTCCCCCGACCGGCTAGCCAAAAACATTCAGTACTTC
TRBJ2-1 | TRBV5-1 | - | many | CASSLAVRDEQFF | TGCGCCAGCAGCTTGGCCGTCCGGGATGAGCAGTTCTTC
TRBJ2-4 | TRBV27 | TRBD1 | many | CASSLDRGNIQYF | TGTGCCAGCAGTCTCGACAGGGGAAACATTCAGTACTTC
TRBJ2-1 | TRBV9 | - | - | CASSATGTATPYNEQFF | TGTGCCAGCAGCGCCACCGGGACTGCAACTCCCTACAATGAGCAGTTCTTC
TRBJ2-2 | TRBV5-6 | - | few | CASSLIATGELFF | TGTGCCAGCAGCTTGATCGCAACCGGGGAGCTGTTTTTT
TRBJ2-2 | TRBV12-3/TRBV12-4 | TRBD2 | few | CASSTGLASTGELFF | TGTGCCAGCAGTACTGGACTAGCTTCTACCGGGGAGCTGTTTTTT
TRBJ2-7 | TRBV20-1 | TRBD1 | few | CSAPTGVGEQYF | TGCAGTGCCCCGACAGGGGTTGGCGAGCAGTACTTC
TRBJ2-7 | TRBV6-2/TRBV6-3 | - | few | CASSSQQYEQYF | TGTGCCAGCAGTTCGCAACAGTACGAGCAGTACTTC
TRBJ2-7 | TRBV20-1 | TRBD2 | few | CSARAVTSGGPNEQYF | TGCAGTGCTAGAGCCGTAACTAGCGGGGGACCAAACGAGCAGTACTTC
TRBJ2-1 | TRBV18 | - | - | CASSPHRVDEQFF | TGTGCCAGCTCACCTCACAGGGTTGATGAGCAGTTCTTC
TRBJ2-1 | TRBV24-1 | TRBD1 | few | CATSVTGGNEQFF | TGTGCCACCAGTGTTACAGGGGGCAATGAGCAGTTCTTC
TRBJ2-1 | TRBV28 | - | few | CASSLGAGINEQFF | TGTGCCAGCAGTTTGGGGGCAGGGATCAATGAGCAGTTCTTC
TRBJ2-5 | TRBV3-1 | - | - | CASSQVVQTQYF | TGTGCCAGCAGCCAAGTAGTTCAGACCCAGTACTTC
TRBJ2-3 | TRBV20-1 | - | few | CSAGQSLTDTQYF | TGCAGTGCTGGACAGAGCCTCACAGATACGCAGTATTTT
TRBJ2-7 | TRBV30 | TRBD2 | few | CAWSPGGGEQYF | TGTGCCTGGAGTCCGGGGGGAGGCGAGCAGTACTTC
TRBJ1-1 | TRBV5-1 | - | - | CASSYGGPANTEAFF | TGCGCCAGCAGCTATGGAGGGCCGGCGAACACTGAAGCTTTCTTT
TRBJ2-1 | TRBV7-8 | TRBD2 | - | CASSSTVFGILAGDNEQFF | TGTGCCAGCAGCTCGACCGTATTCGGAATCCTAGCGGGAGACAATGAGCAGTTCTTC
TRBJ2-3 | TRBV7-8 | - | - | CASSFGVNTDTRYF | TGTGCCAGCAGCTTCGGCGTTAACACAGATACGCGGTATTTT
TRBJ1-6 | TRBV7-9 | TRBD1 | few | CASSYFGDSQSLHF | TGTGCCAGCAGCTATTTCGGGGACAGTCAATCCCTCCACTTT
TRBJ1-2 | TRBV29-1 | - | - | CSAGDYYGYTF | TGCAGCGCCGGGGACTACTATGGCTACACCTTC
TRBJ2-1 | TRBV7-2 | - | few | CASSSPDNEQFF | TGTGCCAGCAGTTCCCCCGACAATGAGCAGTTCTTC
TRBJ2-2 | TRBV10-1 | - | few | CASSDAGKANTGELFF | TGCGCCAGCAGTGATGCGGGGAAAGCGAACACCGGGGAGCTGTTTTTT
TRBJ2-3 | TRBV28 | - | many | CASSLVGWAQYF | TGTGCCAGCAGTCTCGTTGGGTGGGCGCAGTATTTT
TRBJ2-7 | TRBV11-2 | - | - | CASSLFGGDEDDYEQYF | TGTGCCAGCAGCTTATTCGGGGGAGACGAAGACGACTACGAGCAGTACTTC
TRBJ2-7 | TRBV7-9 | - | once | CASSLYGLGAYEQYF | TGTGCCAGCAGCTTATATGGGCTGGGAGCCTACGAGCAGTACTTC
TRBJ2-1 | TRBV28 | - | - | CASSSQLYEQFF | TGTGCCAGCAGTTCTCAACTATATGAGCAGTTCTTC
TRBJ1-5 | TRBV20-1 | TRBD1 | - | CSARDTHRGEYSNQPQHF | TGCAGTGCTAGAGATACTCACAGGGGGGAATATAGCAATCAGCCCCAGCATTTT